Listed below are T cell receptor beta chains from one sample, sequenced in a study of patients and donors after allogeneic stem cell transplantation. In TCRdb, the RT-PCR reads were re-called with MiXCR into one record per CDR3 protein. This sample carries 900,000 to 1,000,000 distinct CDR3 sequences, under 20% of them seen once, and the ten largest clones take approximately 5.9%. Material: blood, either unsorted or a sorted T cell fraction (not recorded which). All receptors derive from a human donor who was either an allogeneic HSCT recipient or a stem cell or donor lymphocyte infusion donor (not recorded which). It is not recorded whose cells these are; they may come from a transplant donor. The CDR3 runs from the conserved cysteine through the conserved F or W. A D gene is named only where the DNA matches it firmly. Clone size, where shown, is once, few, many, or a class for clones that have expanded.

d_call	clone_size	v_call	j_call	cdr3_nt	cdr3_aa
TRBD2	few	TRBV18	TRBJ2-5	TGTGCCAGCTCACCAAAGACCGCGGGAGGCAACCAAGAGACCCAGTACTTC	CASSPKTAGGNQETQYF
.	.	TRBV12-3/TRBV12-4	TRBJ1-1	TGTGCCAGCAGCGGACGGCAGAACACTGAAGCTTTCTTT	CASSGRQNTEAFF
.	many	TRBV6-2/TRBV6-3	TRBJ1-1	TGTGCCAGCAGTTACTCGAGGGGAGGCGCTTTCTTT	CASSYSRGGAFF
TRBD2	few	TRBV20-1	TRBJ2-7	TGCAGTGCTAGAGACCCGGGACTAGCGGGAGTCGAGCAGTACTTC	CSARDPGLAGVEQYF
.	.	TRBV5-1	TRBJ2-5	TGCGCCAGCAGCTTTCGGGCAGGGCGGCAGGAGACCCAGTACTTC	CASSFRAGRQETQYF
TRBD1	many	TRBV12-3/TRBV12-4	TRBJ1-4	TGTGCCAGCAGTCTTAACAGGGGTACTAATGAAAAACTGTTTTTT	CASSLNRGTNEKLFF
.	many	TRBV12-3/TRBV12-4	TRBJ2-3	TGTGCCAGCACCTCCCGCGCGGTGACCACAGATACGCAGTATTTT	CASTSRAVTTDTQYF
.	few	TRBV20-1	TRBJ2-6	TGCAGTGCTCCCCCAGGGCGAGGGGCCAACGTCCTGACTTTC	CSAPPGRGANVLTF
.	.	TRBV4-3	TRBJ2-1	TGCGCCAGCAGCCTCCGGGGGCCGCAGGGAGGCAATGAGCAGTTCTTC	CASSLRGPQGGNEQFF
TRBD1	few	TRBV5-1	TRBJ1-2	TGCGCCAGCAGCTTCCGGGACAGGGCCAACTATGGCTACACCTTC	CASSFRDRANYGYTF
.	.	TRBV11-3	TRBJ2-1	TGTGCCAGCAGCCGAGCCGATCCGGGGACCCACAATGAGCAGTTCTTC	CASSRADPGTHNEQFF
.	few	TRBV5-6	TRBJ2-7	TGTGCCAGCAGCTTGCGTCGATCGGGGGCAGGCGAGCAGTACTTC	CASSLRRSGAGEQYF
TRBD2	few	TRBV7-2	TRBJ2-2	TGTGCCAGCAGCTTACTAGCGGGAGTACGTTGGACCGGGGAGCTGTTTTTT	CASSLLAGVRWTGELFF
TRBD2	.	TRBV4-1	TRBJ2-5	TGCGCCAGCAGCCACCGTCGGGGGGGGGTGGAGACCCAGTACTTC	CASSHRRGGVETQYF
.	.	TRBV6-4	TRBJ2-7	TGTGCCAGCAGTGCAAATTTAAGACTACCCGGCGACGAGCAGTACTTC	CASSANLRLPGDEQYF
.	.	TRBV28	TRBJ2-1	TGTGCCAGCAGTTTGTCCCCCAGGCGGGGTGAGCAGTTCTTC	CASSLSPRRGEQFF
.	.	TRBV27	TRBJ2-2	TGTGCCAGCACTCGGCGGGGCACCGGGGAGCTGTTTTTT	CASTRRGTGELFF
.	.	TRBV25-1	TRBJ2-5	TGTGCCAGCAGTGAATTTTCAGGGATTAAGGAGACCCAGTACTTC	CASSEFSGIKETQYF
.	.	TRBV12-3/TRBV12-4	TRBJ2-1	TGTGCCAGCAGCCCCCCCGAGGGCCGCAATGAGCAGTTCTTC	CASSPPEGRNEQFF
TRBD1	.	TRBV11-2	TRBJ2-3	TGTGCCAGCAGCCCCTCTTCGGGACAGATCACAGATACGCAGTATTTT	CASSPSSGQITDTQYF
TRBD1	few	TRBV5-1	TRBJ1-1	TGCGCCAGCAGCCGAGAGGACAGGTTAAACACTGAAGCTTTCTTT	CASSREDRLNTEAFF
TRBD1	few	TRBV20-1	TRBJ1-1	TGCAGTGCTACGGACAGGGTTGAAGCTTTCTTT	CSATDRVEAFF
.	.	TRBV24-1	TRBJ2-3	TGTGCCACCAGTGAACAAGGAGCATACACAGATACGCAGTATTTT	CATSEQGAYTDTQYF
.	few	TRBV9	TRBJ2-7	TGTGCCAGCATAAGGTATAGTAGCCAGGAGTACGAGCAGTACTTC	CASIRYSSQEYEQYF
TRBD2	.	TRBV3-1	TRBJ2-1	TGTGCCAGCAGCCTCGGACTAGCGGGAGAGTGGTCCTACAATGAGCAGTTCTTC	CASSLGLAGEWSYNEQFF
TRBD2	many	TRBV7-2	TRBJ2-4	TGTGCCAGCAGCTTAGCGGGAGGGCCCTCACAGATTCAGTACTTC	CASSLAGGPSQIQYF
TRBD1	few	TRBV7-9	TRBJ2-5	TGTGCCAGCAGCCCCCAGGACAGGGGGCCTCAAGAGACCCAGTACTTC	CASSPQDRGPQETQYF
.	.	TRBV20-1	TRBJ1-3	TGCAGTGCTTTCACCGGGACGCTGAAAAACACCATATATTTT	CSAFTGTLKNTIYF
TRBD2	.	TRBV24-1	TRBJ2-1	TGTGCCGTAGGACTAGCGGGCGATCAAGAGCAGTTCTTC	CAVGLAGDQEQFF
TRBD1	.	TRBV7-7	TRBJ2-2	TGTGCCAGCAGCCCGGGACAGGGGGCGAACGGGGAGCTGTTTTTT	CASSPGQGANGELFF
.	few	TRBV6-1	TRBJ1-4	TGTGCCAGCAGTAGGGGTTCCTCTAATGAAAAACTGTTTTTT	CASSRGSSNEKLFF
TRBD1	.	TRBV24-1	TRBJ2-1	TGTGCCACCAGTGGGACAGGGCTCGATGAGCAGTTCTTC	CATSGTGLDEQFF
TRBD2	few	TRBV24-1	TRBJ2-5	TGTGCCACCAGTGATCCGCTGACTAGCGGGGGGTTCCAAGAGACCCAGTACTTC	CATSDPLTSGGFQETQYF
.	.	TRBV21-1	TRBJ2-2	TGTGCCAACCAACGGACGGTGAACACCGGGGAGCTGTTTTTT	CANQRTVNTGELFF
TRBD2	few	TRBV4-3	TRBJ2-5	TGCGCCAGCAGCCACCGAACTAGCGAGGAGACCCAGTACTTC	CASSHRTSEETQYF
TRBD1	.	TRBV6-1	TRBJ1-1	TGTGCCAGCCTGCCACAGGGGCGCACTGAAGCTTTCTTT	CASLPQGRTEAFF
TRBD2	.	TRBV25-1	TRBJ2-1	TGTGCCAGCAGTGGGACTAGCGGGACCTACAATGAGCAGTTCTTC	CASSGTSGTYNEQFF
.	.	TRBV12-3/TRBV12-4	TRBJ1-2	TGTGCCAGCAGCCCCAAGGCGGCAGGGGAGTATGGCTACACCTTC	CASSPKAAGEYGYTF
.	few	TRBV5-1	TRBJ2-3	TGCGCCAGCAGCCACTGGACCTCCACAGATACGCAGTATTTT	CASSHWTSTDTQYF
.	many	TRBV9	TRBJ1-2	TGTGCCAGCAGCGTAGTGGGAAACTATGGCTACACCTTC	CASSVVGNYGYTF
TRBD2	.	TRBV6-1	TRBJ2-2	TGTGCCAGCAGCCAGCGGGGGGGCCTCGGGGACACCGGGGAGCTGTTTTTT	CASSQRGGLGDTGELFF
.	.	TRBV11-2	TRBJ2-5	TGTGCCAGCAGCTTACTGGGGCGAGGGAGGGGGCTAAGGCAAGAGACCCAGTACTTC	CASSLLGRGRGLRQETQYF
.	few	TRBV9	TRBJ2-3	TGTGCCAGCAGCGTAGAGGCGGGGGCCACCACAGATACGCAGTATTTT	CASSVEAGATTDTQYF
TRBD1	few	TRBV12-3/TRBV12-4	TRBJ1-3	TGTGCCAGCAGTTTTCACCGGACAGGATTCTCTGGAAACACCATATATTTT	CASSFHRTGFSGNTIYF
.	.	TRBV6-5	TRBJ2-3	TGTGCCAGCAGTTACTCTCCCAGCCCAGATACGCAGTATTTT	CASSYSPSPDTQYF
TRBD2	few	TRBV5-1	TRBJ2-1	TGCGCCAGCAGCTTGGGACTAGCGATCGACAATGAGCAGTTCTTC	CASSLGLAIDNEQFF